This T cell receptor (beta chain) was recorded in a study of T cell responses to AZD1222 COVID-19 vaccine. Whole-study findings and limits: White British people made up most donors, females outnumbered males, and clonal diversity was possibly underestimated. Nearly half of the spike-specific TCRs reportedly recognize variant regions that carry no mutations. CD4 TCRs associated with vaccination spanned spike, dominating at 160-218 and 743-854.

The repertoire was sequenced with immunoSEQ multiplex PCR; TCRdb's copy has only in-frame clones and lacks some. The table has 40,000 to 55,000 clones, around three quarters seen once. As for this clone: Its matching antigen is unknown.

Germline V gene lookup returns CDR1 MDHEN and CDR2 SYDVKM. Between the trimmed V and J ends, which lost 3 bases and 6 bases, there was a span of 18 bases. This CDR3 contains 15 residues. The chain recombines TRBV28 with TRBJ2-7; D may be TRBD2 (5 bases). The material sequenced was peripheral blood, taken on day 0 of AZD1222 vaccination. This receptor was identified in an adult in good health. DNA of the CDR3: TGTGCCAGCAGTTTCGTTTTGGGCGCGGCGGGCGAGCAGTACTTC. It encodes CASSFVLGAAGEQYF.